The 31 T cell receptor beta chains below were found in one sample sequenced in a study of T cells in Graves' hyperthyroidism and ophthalmopathy. Amplified TCR beta CDR3 regions came from RNA transcripts. The HTBI primer set was used in a first-round RT-PCR of the TCR CDR3. Each CDR3 protein is one row after TCRdb ran MiXCR on the multiplex PCR reads. In the table there are some 770,000 distinct CDR3 sequences, roughly 17% of which are singletons. The specimen was blood. The receptors here all came from a young man with Graves' hyperthyroidism.

This chain links TRBV28 with TRBJ2-1; the match to TRBD1 covers 7 bases. V was pared by 3 bases and J by 0 bases, with 2 bases of the junction left unmatched. The germline V gene encodes CDR1 MDHEN and CDR2 SYDVKM. The CDR3 is 15 residues long. The CDR3 protein is CASSLTGTSYNEQFF. The DNA of the CDR3 is TGTGCCAGCAGTTTGACAGGGACCTCCTACAATGAGCAGTTCTTC. Together with reference TRBV28 and TRBJ2-1, the CDR3 gives the full variable domain: DVKVTQSSRYLVKRTGEKVFLECVQDMDHENMFWYRQDPGLGLRLIYFSYDVKMKEKGDIPEGYSVSREKKERFSLILESASTNQTSMYLCASSLTGTSYNEQFFGPGTRLTVL.

At least ten counts were recorded for this clonotype. CDR3 sequence: CASSFGLAGYEQYF. CDR3 in DNA: TGTGCCAGCAGTTTTGGACTAGCGGGTTACGAGCAGTACTTC. The chain links TRBV28 to TRBJ2-7, with 11 bases aligning to TRBD2. Unmatched junction bases numbered 2, after V lost 3 bases and J lost 4 bases. This CDR3 comprises 14 residues. Germline CDR1 and CDR2: MDHEN and SYDVKM.

The V and J genes are TRBV7-8 and TRBJ2-3, with 9 bases matching TRBD2. The CDR3 is 15 residues long. Germline assignment: CDR1 SGHVS and CDR2 FQNEAQ. V lost 5 bases, J lost 5 bases, and 8 bases stayed unmatched. CDR3 sequence: CASSMTSGSLDTQYF. The DNA for the CDR3 is TGTGCCAGCAGCATGACTAGCGGAAGCCTAGATACGCAGTATTTT.

This clonotype was counted only a few times. This sequence joins TRBV28 and TRBJ2-2, with D maybe TRBD2 (5 bases). V gave up 5 bases and J gave up 6 bases, with 16 bases separating them. Germline CDR1 MDHEN, CDR2 SYDVKM. This CDR3 region has 15 residues. DNA of the CDR3: TGTGCCAGCAGTCCTAGCTTCTCGGAGGCCGGGGAGCTGTTTTTT. The encoded protein is CASSPSFSEAGELFF.

The chain has TRBV5-8 and TRBJ2-7; 9 nucleotides match TRBD1. Germline loops: CDR1 SGHTS, CDR2 YDEGEE. Trimming at V came to 0 bases and at J to 5 bases, leaving 9 bases not matched to a gene. The CDR3 spans 16 residues. CDR3 in DNA: TGTGCCAGCAGCTTGGCCCGACAGGGGGTTTTCCACGAGCAGTACTTC. This encodes CASSLARQGVFHEQYF.

This clonotype was seen only a few times. This chain links TRBV7-3 with TRBJ2-7; TRBD2 matches 13 bases. Germline V gives CDR1 SGHTA, CDR2 FQGTGA. V gave up 2 bases and J gave up 5 bases; unmatched junction bases: 3. The CDR3 consists of 15 residues. The CDR3 reads CASSLGGLAGHEQYF. CDR3 sequence (DNA): TGTGCCAGCAGCTTAGGGGGACTAGCGGGGCACGAGCAGTACTTC.

The chain employs TRBV11-3 and TRBJ1-1; no clear D. CDR3 length: 15 amino acids. Trimming left V 4 bases short and J 1 base short, with 13 bases between. Per the germline V gene, CDR1 is SGHNT and CDR2 is YENEEA. The CDR3 bases are TGTGCCAGCAGCTCTTGGGAGGGAACGAACACTGAAGCTTTCTTT. This encodes CASSSWEGTNTEAFF.

This clonotype was recorded a few times. The V call is TRBV20-1, the J call TRBJ2-7; 11 positions match TRBD2. V gave up 5 bases and J gave up 7 bases; unmatched junction bases: 10. This CDR3 is 14 amino acids long. The V gene's germline CDR1 is DFQATT and CDR2 SNEGSKA (reference sequence). CDR3: CSADRLAGRGEQYF. The DNA of the CDR3 is TGCAGTGCTGACCGACTAGCGGGACGTGGGGAGCAGTACTTC.

The V gene is TRBV20-1, the J gene TRBJ2-7; D is undetermined. V gave up 6 bases and J gave up 4 bases, with 16 bases separating them. Looked up from germline, CDR1 is DFQATT and CDR2 is SNEGSKA (reference sequence). CDR3 length: 13 residues. CDR3 coding DNA: TGCAGTGCCCTGACCCCTCTAGTGTACGAGCAGTACTTC. Translation: CSALTPLVYEQYF.

This clonotype has a handful of counts. The CDR3 region has the DNA TGCAGCGTTGAAAGGTCACAGGTGGAAGGCAACGAGCAGTACTTC. This sequence encodes CSVERSQVEGNEQYF. This chain uses TRBV29-1 with TRBJ2-7; D might be TRBD1 (5 bases). V was shortened by 2 bases and J by 5 bases, with 19 bases between the two germline ends. Germline loops: CDR1 SQVTM, CDR2 ANQGSEA. The CDR3 is 15 residues long.

This clonotype came up many times. The chain carries TRBV7-3 and TRBJ2-1; 9 positions match TRBD1. V lost 0 bases, J lost 7 bases, and 10 bases stayed unmatched. The CDR3 is 17 amino acids. The V gene's germline CDR1 is SGHTA and CDR2 FQGTGA. The CDR3 nucleotides are TGTGCCAGCAGCTTAACCCCACCGGGACAGGGTTTAAATGAGCAGTTCTTC. As protein: CASSLTPPGQGLNEQFF.

This CDR3 reads CSARDLGGGQPQHF. CDR3 nucleotides: TGCAGTGCTAGAGATCTCGGGGGCGGTCAGCCCCAGCATTTT. The chain couples TRBV20-1 to TRBJ1-5, with TRBD1 as a possible D gene (6 bases). This CDR3 has 14 amino acids. Deletions cut 0 bases from V and 6 bases from J, with 12 bases between. Germline lookup yields CDR1 DFQATT and CDR2 SNEGSKA (reference sequence).

V is TRBV9 and J is TRBJ2-1, with 14 nucleotides matching TRBD2. The CDR3 is 16 amino acids. V lost 0 bases and J lost 9; bases outside the gene matches: 5. Germline V gene data show CDR1 as SGDLS and CDR2 as YYNGEE. The CDR3 bases are TGTGCCAGCAGCGTAGGGACTAGCGGGGGGCTCACTGAGCAGTTCTTC. This translates into CASSVGTSGGLTEQFF.

The genes are TRBV2 and TRBJ2-5; TRBD2 agrees at 11 bases. V lost 6 bases, J lost 3 bases, and 3 bases stayed unmatched. The germline gives CDR1 SNHLY, CDR2 FYNNEI. The CDR3 spans 14 residues. The CDR3, as DNA: TGTGCCAGCAGGGGGACTAGCGGTGAAGAGACCCAGTACTTC. Its protein product is CASRGTSGEETQYF.

At least ten counts were recorded for this clonotype. This chain links TRBV24-1 with TRBJ1-5; no firm D call. Trimming cost V 3 bases and J 7 bases, with 12 bases left between them. Germline V gene sequence: CDR1 KGHDR, CDR2 SFDVKD. This CDR3 has 14 amino acids. DNA for the CDR3: TGTGCCACCAGTGATCTGAACAGTGGGCAGCCCCAGCATTTT. As protein: CATSDLNSGQPQHF.

The V and J genes are TRBV10-3 and TRBJ1-3; the D is unclear. This CDR3 comprises 16 residues. CDR1 and CDR2 (germline): ENHRY, SYGVKD. The germline V and J ends were trimmed by 0 bases and 0 bases, with 9 bases remaining between them. CDR3 amino acids: CAISESYSSSGNTIYF. The CDR3 DNA reads TGTGCCATCAGTGAGTCGTACAGCTCCTCTGGAAACACCATATATTTT.

J is TRBJ2-5 and V is TRBV12-3 or TRBV12-4; TRBD1 agrees at 9 bases. The V and J ends lost 5 bases and 5 bases, in that order; junction bases with no gene match: 9. The CDR3 is made up of 15 amino acids. CDR3: CASSGRTGVEETQYF. The DNA for the CDR3 is TGTGCCAGCAGTGGCCGGACAGGGGTGGAGGAGACCCAGTACTTC.

This chain joins TRBV7-2 and TRBJ2-2; D might be TRBD2 (5 bases). There are 16 residues in the CDR3. CDR1 and CDR2 from the germline V gene are SGHTA and FQGNSA. Trimming pared 4 bases from V and 4 bases from J, leaving 16 bases between. CDR3 DNA sequence: TGTGCCAGCAGCTCCACTATTCGGGGATTCACCGGGGAGCTGTTTTTT. Its protein is CASSSTIRGFTGELFF.

The chain links TRBV19 to TRBJ1-5; D remains ambiguous. CDR3 length: 15 residues. Trimming took off 0 bases at V and 2 bases at J, with 8 bases between the two ends. Germline V gene lookup returns CDR1 LNHDA and CDR2 SQIVND (reference sequence). CDR3 DNA sequence: TGTGCCAGTAGTATAGAGGGGAGTGGCAATCAGCCCCAGCATTTT. It yields the protein CASSIEGSGNQPQHF.

This clonotype was counted many times. The genes are TRBV28 and TRBJ2-3, with unresolved D. Germline V gene lookup returns CDR1 MDHEN and CDR2 SYDVKM. The CDR3 totals 15 residues. Trimming cost V 6 bases and J 5 bases, with 18 bases left between them. The chain's CDR3 is CASSPLGGPGDTQYF. In nucleotides, the CDR3 is TGTGCCAGCAGCCCCCTGGGCGGCCCCGGAGATACGCAGTATTTT.

This clonotype was recorded many times. The chain joins TRBV18 to TRBJ1-1; D gene uncertain. Trimming shortened V by 2 bases and J by 6 bases, and 13 bases separated the two germline ends. Germline CDR1 reads KGHSH; CDR2 reads LQKENI. The length of the CDR3 is 14 residues. Here the CDR3 reads CASSPTQRTSEAFF. CDR3 sequence (DNA): TGTGCCAGCTCACCAACCCAACGGACCTCTGAAGCTTTCTTT. Variable domain in full (rest from reference TRBV18 and TRBJ1-1): NAGVMQNPRHLVRRRGQEARLRCSPMKGHSHVYWYRQLPEEGLKFMVYLQKENIIDESGMPKERFSAEFPKEGPSILRIQQVVRGDSAAYFCASSPTQRTSEAFFGQGTRLTVV.

The V and J genes are TRBV18 and TRBJ2-5; the D gene is possibly TRBD2 (5 bases). The V gene's germline CDR1 is KGHSH and CDR2 LQKENI. Trimming removed 3 bases from V and 5 bases from J, with 13 bases in between. The CDR3 extends over 14 amino acids. This chain's CDR3 is CASSPPGLWETQYF. In DNA, the CDR3 is TGTGCCAGCTCACCGCCGGGGTTATGGGAGACCCAGTACTTC.

V usage is TRBV19 and J usage is TRBJ2-1; 9 bases align to TRBD2. Germline lookup yields CDR1 LNHDA and CDR2 SQIVND (reference sequence). The ends lost 4 bases at V and 7 bases at J; junction bases unmatched: 14. CDR3 length: 17 residues. The CDR3 loop reads CASSSRGAGGARNEQFF. The DNA of the CDR3 is TGTGCCAGTAGTAGTAGAGGGGCGGGAGGGGCTAGGAATGAGCAGTTCTTC. Variable domain in full (rest from reference TRBV19 and TRBJ2-1): DGGITQSPKYLFRKEGQNVTLSCEQNLNHDAMYWYRQDPGQGLRLIYYSQIVNDFQKGDIAEGYSVSREKKESFPLTVTSAQKNPTAFYLCASSSRGAGGARNEQFFGPGTRLTVL.

The sample holds many counts of this clonotype. The V call is TRBV2, the J call TRBJ1-1; tentatively, D is TRBD1 (5 bases). V lost 5 bases to trimming and J lost 6 bases, with 10 bases between them. Looked up from germline, CDR1 is SNHLY and CDR2 is FYNNEI. The CDR3 runs to 12 residues. CDR3 nucleotides: TGTGCCAGCAGTCCCCAGGGATCTGAAGCTTTCTTT. Translating gives CASSPQGSEAFF.

This chain joins TRBV6-6 and TRBJ2-2; possible D gene TRBD2, 5 bases. The V end was cut by 2 bases, the J end by 6 bases, with 10 bases between. Germline-derived CDR1 and CDR2 are MNHNY and SVGAGI (reference sequence). This CDR3 comprises 14 residues. CDR3 sequence reads: CASSYRGKAGELFF. The CDR3 DNA sequence: TGTGCCAGCAGTTACCGAGGGAAGGCCGGGGAGCTGTTTTTT.

Note on this clonotype: Sequence at one end of the junction differs from germline and may be a read error. The J gene is TRBJ2-1, the V gene TRBV7-7; 8 positions match TRBD2. From germline, CDR1 is SSHAT and CDR2 FNYEAQ (reference sequence). This CDR3 contains 15 residues. The CDR3 DNA reads TGTGCTAGCAGCTTTAGCGGGACAAACGGCGGTGAGCAGTTCTTC. It encodes CASSFSGTNGGEQFF.

The table lists this clonotype with many counts. The chain is built from TRBV18 and TRBJ2-4; no clear D gene. The CDR3 sequence is 17 residues long. Trimming took off 1 base at V and 0 bases at J, with 13 bases between the two ends. Per germline, CDR1 KGHSH and CDR2 LQKENI. The CDR3 protein is CASSPLYGQIAKNIQYF. The CDR3 nucleotides are TGTGCCAGCTCACCACTCTACGGGCAGATAGCCAAAAACATTCAGTACTTC.

This clonotype was found a few times. The chain carries TRBV7-3 and TRBJ2-1; D may correspond to TRBD1 or TRBD2 (6 bases each). Germline assignment: CDR1 SGHTA and CDR2 FQGTGA. Trimming cost V 2 bases and J 2 bases, with 10 bases left between them. CDR3 length: 15 amino acids. The CDR3 reads CASSLGGTPYNEQFF. The DNA for the CDR3 is TGTGCCAGCAGCTTAGGCGGGACACCCTACAATGAGCAGTTCTTC.

In this sample, this clonotype turned up once. The chain uses TRBV29-1 and TRBJ1-5, with D possibly TRBD1 on 5 matching bases. The length of the CDR3 is 12 residues. The ends were cut back, 7 bases at V and 2 bases at J, with 9 bases in the middle. Germline V gene lookup returns CDR1 SQVTM and CDR2 ANQGSEA. The CDR3, as DNA: TGCAGCGCGGGGGAGGGCAATCAGCCCCAGCATTTT. This sequence encodes CSAGEGNQPQHF.

The rearrangement uses TRBV7-3 and TRBJ2-3, with TRBD2 matching 7 bases. Unmatched junction bases numbered 4, after V lost 0 bases and J lost 7 bases. Germline V lookup: CDR1 SGHTA, CDR2 FQGTGA. The CDR3 totals 14 residues. The CDR3 region has the DNA TGTGCCAGCAGCTTAACAAGCGGGATTAATACGCAGTATTTT. It specifies CASSLTSGINTQYF.

In its sample, this clonotype was seen many times. The gene calls are TRBV28 and TRBJ1-5, with D possibly matching TRBD1 (6 bases). The germline gives CDR1 MDHEN, CDR2 SYDVKM. The CDR3 has 15 residues. V lost 2 bases, J lost 6 bases, and 14 bases lay in between. CDR3 sequence (DNA): TGTGCCAGCAGTTTAAGGGGAACAGGGTTTCAGCCCCAGCATTTT. This codes for CASSLRGTGFQPQHF.